The clone carrying this T cell receptor (beta chain) was picked up many times. The data were taken from a study of T cells in Graves' hyperthyroidism and ophthalmopathy. The germline V and J ends were trimmed by 5 bases and 8 bases, with 13 bases remaining between them. This CDR3 has 12 amino acids. The investigators amplified TCR beta CDR3 regions from RNA transcripts. When the TCR CDR3 underwent first-round RT-PCR, the HTBI primer set was used. MiXCR, applied by TCRdb to the multiplex PCR reads, yields one record per CDR3 protein. The profile covers 450,000 to 650,000 distinct CDR3 sequences, with more than 13% appearing a single time and about 7% taken by the ten largest.

Sequencing was performed on blood. The rearrangement links TRBV12-3 or TRBV12-4 to TRBJ2-7, with D tentatively TRBD1 or TRBD2 (5 bases each). This receptor was taken from a woman aged 18-35 years with Graves' ophthalmopathy. CDR3 DNA sequence: TGTGCCAGCAGTCGGGACGGTTCACAGCAGTACTTC. It is translated as CASSRDGSQQYF.